This passage covers 2 T cell receptor beta chains from one sample sequenced in a study of cytomegalovirus exposure and HLA in healthy donors. PCR involved 60 Vbeta and 13 Jbeta primers. Data came from immunoSEQ multiplex PCR; TCRdb stores just in-frame clones and leaves some out. This sample has approximately 140,000 clones; 70% to 85% occur once, and the top ten carry around 10%. The sequenced sample consisted of PBMCs. Source of these receptors: a woman between 50 and 59 years old in good health and CMV-seropositive.

This clone was seen just once. The chain combines TRBV27 with TRBJ1-6, with D possibly TRBD1 on 5 matching bases. This CDR3 has 14 residues. Germline V gives CDR1 MNHEY, CDR2 SMNVEV (reference sequence). With 5 bases removed from V and 6 bases from J, the gap between germline ends came to 11 bases. The CDR3 nucleotides are TGTGCCAGCAGTAGGGGTCAGATTAATTCACCCCTCCACTTT. Its protein is CASSRGQINSPLHF.

The chain uses TRBV6-1 and TRBJ1-3, with 7 nucleotides matching TRBD1. In germline, CDR1 is MNHNS, CDR2 SASEGT. The ends lost 6 bases at V and 4 bases at J; junction bases unmatched: 6. This CDR3 has 14 amino acids. Here the CDR3 DNA reads TGTGCCAGCAGAACGACAGGGTCCGGAAACACCATATATTTT. Its translation: CASRTTGSGNTIYF.